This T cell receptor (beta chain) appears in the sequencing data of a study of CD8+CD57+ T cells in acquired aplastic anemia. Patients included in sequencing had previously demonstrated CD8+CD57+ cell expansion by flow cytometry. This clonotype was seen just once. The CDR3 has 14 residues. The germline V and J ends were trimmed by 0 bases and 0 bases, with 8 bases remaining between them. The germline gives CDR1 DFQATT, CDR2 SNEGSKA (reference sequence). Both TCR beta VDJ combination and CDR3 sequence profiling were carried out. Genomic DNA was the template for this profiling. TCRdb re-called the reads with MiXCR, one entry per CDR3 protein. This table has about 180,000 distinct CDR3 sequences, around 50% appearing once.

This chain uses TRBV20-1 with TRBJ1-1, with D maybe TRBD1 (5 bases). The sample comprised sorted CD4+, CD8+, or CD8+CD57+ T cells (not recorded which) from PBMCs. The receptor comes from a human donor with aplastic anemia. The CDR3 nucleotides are TGCAGTGCTAGAGAGCGACAGATGAACACTGAAGCTTTCTTT. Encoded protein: CSARERQMNTEAFF.